The 2 T cell receptor beta chains below all came from one sample that was sequenced in a study of blood T cell repertoires in COVID-19. The table came from immunoSEQ multiplex PCR; TCRdb's copy has only in-frame clones and leaves some out. The sample lists just under 95,000 clones; about three quarters were seen once. What was sequenced was peripheral blood. Receptors were obtained from a man between 50 and 59 years old who had recovered from COVID-19.

The gene calls are TRBV4-3 and TRBJ1-6, with a possible D match to TRBD1 (5 bases). V lost 0 bases, J lost 2 bases, and 8 bases lay in between. CDR3 length: 16 amino acids. CDR1 and CDR2 from the germline V gene are LGHNA and YSLEER. CDR3 sequence (DNA): TGCGCCAGCAGCCAAGACCGGGGGACCTATAATTCACCCCTCCACTTT. Its translation: CASSQDRGTYNSPLHF.

The chain is built from TRBV19 and TRBJ2-7, with 9 bases lining up with TRBD1. The CDR3 runs 14 residues. V lost 7 bases to trimming and J lost 4 bases; unmatched junction nucleotides: 8. Looked up from germline, CDR1 is LNHDA and CDR2 is SQIVND (reference sequence). The CDR3 protein is CASNPGQGRYEQYF. The CDR3 DNA reads TGTGCCAGTAATCCGGGACAGGGACGGTACGAGCAGTACTTC.